This TCR beta chain derives from a study of blood T cell repertoires in COVID-19. Study background: Nucleic acid was either cDNA or gDNA, and it came from T cells, B-cell-depleted T cells, or PBMCs.

V was clipped by 3 bases and J by 4 bases; unmatched bases: 6. Germline V lookup: CDR1 SGDLS, CDR2 YYNGEE. The CDR3 runs 16 residues. In the authors' methods: Amplified reference gene primers provided the basis for estimating nucleated cell counts. The table came from immunoSEQ multiplex PCR; TCRdb's copy has only in-frame clones and leaves some out. Clonal size and the V and J genes are those of that table, whereas D and trimming came from the DNA. The data contain around 250,000 clones, around four fifths of them singletons. The sequenced sample consisted of peripheral blood. V gene TRBV9 combines with J gene TRBJ2-1; 11 nucleotides agree with TRBD2. This receptor was taken from a man older than 75 with acute or convalescent COVID-19. The chain's CDR3 is CASSEVGTSGYNEQFF. The CDR3 region has the DNA TGTGCCAGCAGCGAGGTCGGGACTAGCGGATACAATGAGCAGTTCTTC.